This TCR beta chain emerged from a study of blood T cell repertoires in COVID-19. About the research overall: Sources were T cells, B-cell-depleted T cells, or PBMCs; the material itself was cDNA or gDNA.

Trimming removed 4 bases from V and 6 bases from J; junction bases left unmatched: 8. Germline assignment: CDR1 LNHDA and CDR2 SQIVND (reference sequence). The length of the CDR3 is 15 residues. Two negative PCRs, clearance, or symptom resolution were required of recovered Cohort 3 donors. Original handling: Estimates of nucleated cell counts were drawn from the amplification of reference gene primers. TCRdb's table, derived via immunoSEQ multiplex PCR, lists solely in-frame clones and lacks some. That table supplies the V and J calls and clone size; D and trimming were determined from the DNA. The table has approximately 200,000 clones, 75% to 85% seen once.

The chain joins TRBV19 to TRBJ2-2; 7 positions agree with TRBD1. This receptor was taken from a man in his forties who had recovered from COVID-19. Sequencing was performed on PBMCs or T cells enriched from blood (not recorded which). CDR3 loop: CASSTRQGRAGELFF. The DNA of the CDR3 is TGTGCCAGTAGTACCCGACAGGGACGGGCCGGGGAGCTGTTTTTT.